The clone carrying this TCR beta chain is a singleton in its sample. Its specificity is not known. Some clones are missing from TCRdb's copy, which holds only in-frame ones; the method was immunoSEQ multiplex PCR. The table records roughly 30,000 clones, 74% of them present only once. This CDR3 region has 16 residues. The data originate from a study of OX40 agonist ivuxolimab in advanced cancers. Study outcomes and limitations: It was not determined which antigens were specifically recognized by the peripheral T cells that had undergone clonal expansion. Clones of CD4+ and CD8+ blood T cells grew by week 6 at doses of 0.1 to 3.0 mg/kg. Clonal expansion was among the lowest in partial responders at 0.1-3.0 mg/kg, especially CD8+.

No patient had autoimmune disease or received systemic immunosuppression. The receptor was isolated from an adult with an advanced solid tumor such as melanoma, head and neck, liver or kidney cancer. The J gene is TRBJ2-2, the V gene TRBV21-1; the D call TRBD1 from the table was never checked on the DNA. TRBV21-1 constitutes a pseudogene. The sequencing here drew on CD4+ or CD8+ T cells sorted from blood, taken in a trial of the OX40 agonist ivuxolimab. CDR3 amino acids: CASSAVYTGLTGELFF. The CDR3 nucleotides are TGTGCCAGCAGCGCTGTCTACACAGGCTTGACCGGGGAGCTGTTTTTT.